The 18 T cell receptor beta chains listed next were all sequenced from one sample in a study of CD4 T cells in relation to SARS-CoV-2 and coronaviruses. TCRdb's copy holds only in-frame clones and misses some; the assay was immunoSEQ multiplex PCR. The table records 60,000 to 85,000 clones, approximately 95% of them present only once. CD4+ T cells from unexposed donors were obtained before the COVID-19 pandemic (2011-2018). The sequenced sample was naive CD4+ T cells from PBMCs. Subset specified: naive CD4+ T cells isolated by negative enrichment. These receptors originate from a human donor in good health.

In its sample, this clone was seen once. J is TRBJ2-7 and V is TRBV6-5; 8 positions agree with TRBD1. The junction had 11 bases not matched to a gene; V was cut back by 2 bases and J by 5 bases. CDR1 is MNHEY and CDR2 is SVGAGI in the germline V gene. CDR3 length: 16 amino acids. The CDR3 here is CASSYARQGIRDEQYF. CDR3 nucleotide sequence: TGTGCCAGCAGTTACGCGCGACAGGGGATACGAGACGAGCAGTACTTC.

The rearrangement uses TRBV2 and TRBJ1-5; 8 nucleotides agree with TRBD1. Unmatched junction bases numbered 9, after V lost 8 bases and J lost 6 bases. From germline, CDR1 is SNHLY and CDR2 FYNNEI. There are 14 residues in the CDR3. CDR3 in amino acids: CASVQDRDGQPQHF. Here the CDR3 DNA reads TGTGCCAGCGTCCAGGACAGGGACGGTCAGCCCCAGCATTTT.

The chain carries TRBV19 and TRBJ2-6, with D unresolved. The CDR3 extends over 13 amino acids. Germline V CDR1 and CDR2: LNHDA, SQIVND (reference sequence). V dropped 6 bases and J dropped 4 bases, with 7 bases sitting between them. This chain's CDR3 is CASSVSGANVLTF. The CDR3 DNA reads TGTGCCAGTAGCGTATCGGGGGCCAACGTCCTGACTTTC.

The CDR3 loop reads CASSLQQAFLSSYNEQFF. The CDR3 region has the DNA TGTGCCAGCAGCTTACAGCAGGCCTTCCTAAGCTCCTACAATGAGCAGTTCTTC. The chain combines TRBV7-6 with TRBJ2-1; D unresolved. Trimming removed 2 bases at V and 0 bases at J, with 17 bases between. In germline, CDR1 is SGHVS, CDR2 FNYEAQ. This CDR3 is built from 18 residues.

The chain is built from TRBV19 and TRBJ1-2; possible D gene TRBD1, 5 bases. This CDR3 contains 15 residues. Trimming left V 5 bases short and J 4 bases short, with 17 bases between. Germline CDR1 LNHDA, CDR2 SQIVND (reference sequence). The CDR3 sequence is CASSVPRPRGYGYTF. The CDR3, as DNA: TGTGCCAGTAGTGTTCCAAGACCTAGGGGCTATGGCTACACCTTC.

This sequence joins TRBV18 and TRBJ2-4; TRBD1 aligns across 9 bases. The germline V gene encodes CDR1 KGHSH and CDR2 LQKENI. The J segment lost 3 bases and the V segment lost 4 bases, leaving 4 bases of the junction unmatched. The CDR3 consists of 15 residues. CDR3: CASSRDRVDKNIQYF. CDR3 DNA: TGTGCCAGCTCACGGGACAGGGTCGACAAAAACATTCAGTACTTC.

V and J are TRBV4-1 and TRBJ2-3; unclear D gene. Per germline, CDR1 MGHRA and CDR2 YSYEKL. V dropped 0 bases and J dropped 3 bases, with 7 bases sitting between them. This CDR3 has 14 amino acids. CDR3 protein: CASSQERFTDTQYF. In nucleotides, the CDR3 is TGCGCCAGCAGCCAAGAGAGGTTTACAGATACGCAGTATTTT.

The rearrangement uses TRBV11-3 and TRBJ2-1; no clear D gene. This CDR3 has 14 amino acids. V shed 0 bases and J shed 6 bases, with 9 bases lying between them. In germline, CDR1 is SGHNT, CDR2 YENEEA. The CDR3 loop reads CASSLDPESNEQFF. CDR3 DNA sequence: TGTGCCAGCAGCTTAGATCCGGAGTCCAATGAGCAGTTCTTC. The entire variable domain, with the rest obtained from reference TRBV11-3 and TRBJ2-1, is as follows: EAGVVQSPRYKIIEKKQPVAFWCNPISGHNTLYWYLQNLGQGPELLIRYENEEAVDDSQLPKDRFSAERLKGVDSTLKIQPAELGDSAVYLCASSLDPESNEQFFGPGTRLTVL.

The CDR3 bases are TGTGCCAGCAGTTATGGTAGGGATACGCAGTATTTT. Encoded protein: CASSYGRDTQYF. The J gene is TRBJ2-3, the V gene TRBV6-5; D unresolved. The ends were cut back, 3 bases at V and 6 bases at J, with 7 bases in the middle. Germline loops: CDR1 MNHEY, CDR2 SVGAGI. The CDR3 has 12 residues.

The chain is built from TRBV30 and TRBJ1-2; 10 nucleotides line up with TRBD1. Trimming cost V 8 bases and J 1 base; bases outside gene matches: 4. This CDR3 has 13 residues. Germline assignment: CDR1 GTSNPN and CDR2 SVGIG (reference sequence). The CDR3 bases are TGTGCCCAAGGACAGGGGGTTAACTATGGCTACACCTTC. Encoded protein: CAQGQGVNYGYTF.

V gene TRBV6-6 combines with J gene TRBJ1-6, with TRBD1 as a possible D gene (6 bases). The germline V gene encodes CDR1 MNHNY and CDR2 SVGAGI (reference sequence). The CDR3 extends over 15 amino acids. V shed 6 bases and J shed 7 bases, with 16 bases lying between them. CDR3 protein: CASSSQDSLNSPLHF. The CDR3, as DNA: TGTGCCAGCAGCTCCCAGGACAGCTTAAATTCACCCCTCCACTTT.

The CDR3 here is CASSSPGTTGWNTIYF. In DNA, the CDR3 is TGTGCCAGCAGTTCCCCCGGGACAACGGGTTGGAACACCATATATTTT. The chain recombines TRBV28 with TRBJ1-3; a possible D gene is TRBD1 (6 bases). The CDR3 has 16 amino acids. Germline CDR1 and CDR2: MDHEN and SYDVKM. V lost 4 bases to trimming and J lost 7 bases, with 20 bases between them.

In this sample, this clone turned up a few times. In nucleotides, the CDR3 is TGTGCCAGTAGTCCCCTAGATCAGCCCCAGCATTTT. This translates into CASSPLDQPQHF. This sequence joins TRBV19 and TRBJ1-5; D ambiguous. The V and J ends lost 5 bases and 5 bases respectively, with 7 bases between them. The CDR3 has 12 amino acids. CDR1 is LNHDA and CDR2 is SQIVND in the germline V gene (reference sequence).

The genes are TRBV7-2 and TRBJ1-4; 8 positions match TRBD1. CDR1 and CDR2 (germline): SGHTA, FQGNSA. J gave up 8 bases and V 4 bases, and 6 bases lay outside the gene matches. The CDR3 has 14 amino acids. CDR3 residues: CASSSRQGREKLFF. DNA of the CDR3: TGTGCCAGCAGCTCACGACAGGGGCGCGAAAAACTGTTTTTT.

V and J are TRBV3-1 (or the pseudogene TRBV3-2) and TRBJ1-2; D gene uncertain. Between the trimmed V and J ends, which lost 1 base and 7 bases, there was a span of 10 bases. The CDR3 covers 13 residues. Germline values: CDR1 LGHDT, CDR2 YNNKEL (reference sequence). CDR3 loop: CASSQVSVSGYTF. The CDR3 DNA reads TGTGCCAGCAGCCAAGTTTCCGTATCTGGCTACACCTTC.

This clone appeared once. The chain employs TRBV7-9 and TRBJ1-2; TRBD1 might be the D (6 bases). Germline V gives CDR1 SEHNR, CDR2 FQNEAQ (reference sequence). This CDR3 region has 17 residues. Trimming stripped 0 bases from V and 3 bases from J, with 17 bases between. This CDR3 is CASSLARGEQGHYGYTF. The CDR3 nucleotides are TGTGCCAGCAGCTTAGCGCGTGGAGAACAGGGCCACTATGGCTACACCTTC.

The chain joins TRBV9 to TRBJ2-3; D remains unclear. Per germline, CDR1 SGDLS and CDR2 YYNGEE. The CDR3 runs to 14 residues. V shed 3 bases and J shed 1 base, with 9 bases lying between them. The CDR3 bases are TGTGCCAGCAGCGCCCCGTTAGGCACAGATACGCAGTATTTT. Translation gives CASSAPLGTDTQYF.

The CDR3, as DNA: TGCGCCAGCAACTCAATGGCGCGGGCCTACACAGATACGCAGTATTTT. The encoded protein is CASNSMARAYTDTQYF. J is TRBJ2-3 and V is TRBV5-1; a weak D match, TRBD2 (5 bases). From germline, CDR1 is SGHRS and CDR2 YFSETQ. Trimming stripped 6 bases from V and 2 bases from J, with 19 bases between. The CDR3 has 16 amino acids.